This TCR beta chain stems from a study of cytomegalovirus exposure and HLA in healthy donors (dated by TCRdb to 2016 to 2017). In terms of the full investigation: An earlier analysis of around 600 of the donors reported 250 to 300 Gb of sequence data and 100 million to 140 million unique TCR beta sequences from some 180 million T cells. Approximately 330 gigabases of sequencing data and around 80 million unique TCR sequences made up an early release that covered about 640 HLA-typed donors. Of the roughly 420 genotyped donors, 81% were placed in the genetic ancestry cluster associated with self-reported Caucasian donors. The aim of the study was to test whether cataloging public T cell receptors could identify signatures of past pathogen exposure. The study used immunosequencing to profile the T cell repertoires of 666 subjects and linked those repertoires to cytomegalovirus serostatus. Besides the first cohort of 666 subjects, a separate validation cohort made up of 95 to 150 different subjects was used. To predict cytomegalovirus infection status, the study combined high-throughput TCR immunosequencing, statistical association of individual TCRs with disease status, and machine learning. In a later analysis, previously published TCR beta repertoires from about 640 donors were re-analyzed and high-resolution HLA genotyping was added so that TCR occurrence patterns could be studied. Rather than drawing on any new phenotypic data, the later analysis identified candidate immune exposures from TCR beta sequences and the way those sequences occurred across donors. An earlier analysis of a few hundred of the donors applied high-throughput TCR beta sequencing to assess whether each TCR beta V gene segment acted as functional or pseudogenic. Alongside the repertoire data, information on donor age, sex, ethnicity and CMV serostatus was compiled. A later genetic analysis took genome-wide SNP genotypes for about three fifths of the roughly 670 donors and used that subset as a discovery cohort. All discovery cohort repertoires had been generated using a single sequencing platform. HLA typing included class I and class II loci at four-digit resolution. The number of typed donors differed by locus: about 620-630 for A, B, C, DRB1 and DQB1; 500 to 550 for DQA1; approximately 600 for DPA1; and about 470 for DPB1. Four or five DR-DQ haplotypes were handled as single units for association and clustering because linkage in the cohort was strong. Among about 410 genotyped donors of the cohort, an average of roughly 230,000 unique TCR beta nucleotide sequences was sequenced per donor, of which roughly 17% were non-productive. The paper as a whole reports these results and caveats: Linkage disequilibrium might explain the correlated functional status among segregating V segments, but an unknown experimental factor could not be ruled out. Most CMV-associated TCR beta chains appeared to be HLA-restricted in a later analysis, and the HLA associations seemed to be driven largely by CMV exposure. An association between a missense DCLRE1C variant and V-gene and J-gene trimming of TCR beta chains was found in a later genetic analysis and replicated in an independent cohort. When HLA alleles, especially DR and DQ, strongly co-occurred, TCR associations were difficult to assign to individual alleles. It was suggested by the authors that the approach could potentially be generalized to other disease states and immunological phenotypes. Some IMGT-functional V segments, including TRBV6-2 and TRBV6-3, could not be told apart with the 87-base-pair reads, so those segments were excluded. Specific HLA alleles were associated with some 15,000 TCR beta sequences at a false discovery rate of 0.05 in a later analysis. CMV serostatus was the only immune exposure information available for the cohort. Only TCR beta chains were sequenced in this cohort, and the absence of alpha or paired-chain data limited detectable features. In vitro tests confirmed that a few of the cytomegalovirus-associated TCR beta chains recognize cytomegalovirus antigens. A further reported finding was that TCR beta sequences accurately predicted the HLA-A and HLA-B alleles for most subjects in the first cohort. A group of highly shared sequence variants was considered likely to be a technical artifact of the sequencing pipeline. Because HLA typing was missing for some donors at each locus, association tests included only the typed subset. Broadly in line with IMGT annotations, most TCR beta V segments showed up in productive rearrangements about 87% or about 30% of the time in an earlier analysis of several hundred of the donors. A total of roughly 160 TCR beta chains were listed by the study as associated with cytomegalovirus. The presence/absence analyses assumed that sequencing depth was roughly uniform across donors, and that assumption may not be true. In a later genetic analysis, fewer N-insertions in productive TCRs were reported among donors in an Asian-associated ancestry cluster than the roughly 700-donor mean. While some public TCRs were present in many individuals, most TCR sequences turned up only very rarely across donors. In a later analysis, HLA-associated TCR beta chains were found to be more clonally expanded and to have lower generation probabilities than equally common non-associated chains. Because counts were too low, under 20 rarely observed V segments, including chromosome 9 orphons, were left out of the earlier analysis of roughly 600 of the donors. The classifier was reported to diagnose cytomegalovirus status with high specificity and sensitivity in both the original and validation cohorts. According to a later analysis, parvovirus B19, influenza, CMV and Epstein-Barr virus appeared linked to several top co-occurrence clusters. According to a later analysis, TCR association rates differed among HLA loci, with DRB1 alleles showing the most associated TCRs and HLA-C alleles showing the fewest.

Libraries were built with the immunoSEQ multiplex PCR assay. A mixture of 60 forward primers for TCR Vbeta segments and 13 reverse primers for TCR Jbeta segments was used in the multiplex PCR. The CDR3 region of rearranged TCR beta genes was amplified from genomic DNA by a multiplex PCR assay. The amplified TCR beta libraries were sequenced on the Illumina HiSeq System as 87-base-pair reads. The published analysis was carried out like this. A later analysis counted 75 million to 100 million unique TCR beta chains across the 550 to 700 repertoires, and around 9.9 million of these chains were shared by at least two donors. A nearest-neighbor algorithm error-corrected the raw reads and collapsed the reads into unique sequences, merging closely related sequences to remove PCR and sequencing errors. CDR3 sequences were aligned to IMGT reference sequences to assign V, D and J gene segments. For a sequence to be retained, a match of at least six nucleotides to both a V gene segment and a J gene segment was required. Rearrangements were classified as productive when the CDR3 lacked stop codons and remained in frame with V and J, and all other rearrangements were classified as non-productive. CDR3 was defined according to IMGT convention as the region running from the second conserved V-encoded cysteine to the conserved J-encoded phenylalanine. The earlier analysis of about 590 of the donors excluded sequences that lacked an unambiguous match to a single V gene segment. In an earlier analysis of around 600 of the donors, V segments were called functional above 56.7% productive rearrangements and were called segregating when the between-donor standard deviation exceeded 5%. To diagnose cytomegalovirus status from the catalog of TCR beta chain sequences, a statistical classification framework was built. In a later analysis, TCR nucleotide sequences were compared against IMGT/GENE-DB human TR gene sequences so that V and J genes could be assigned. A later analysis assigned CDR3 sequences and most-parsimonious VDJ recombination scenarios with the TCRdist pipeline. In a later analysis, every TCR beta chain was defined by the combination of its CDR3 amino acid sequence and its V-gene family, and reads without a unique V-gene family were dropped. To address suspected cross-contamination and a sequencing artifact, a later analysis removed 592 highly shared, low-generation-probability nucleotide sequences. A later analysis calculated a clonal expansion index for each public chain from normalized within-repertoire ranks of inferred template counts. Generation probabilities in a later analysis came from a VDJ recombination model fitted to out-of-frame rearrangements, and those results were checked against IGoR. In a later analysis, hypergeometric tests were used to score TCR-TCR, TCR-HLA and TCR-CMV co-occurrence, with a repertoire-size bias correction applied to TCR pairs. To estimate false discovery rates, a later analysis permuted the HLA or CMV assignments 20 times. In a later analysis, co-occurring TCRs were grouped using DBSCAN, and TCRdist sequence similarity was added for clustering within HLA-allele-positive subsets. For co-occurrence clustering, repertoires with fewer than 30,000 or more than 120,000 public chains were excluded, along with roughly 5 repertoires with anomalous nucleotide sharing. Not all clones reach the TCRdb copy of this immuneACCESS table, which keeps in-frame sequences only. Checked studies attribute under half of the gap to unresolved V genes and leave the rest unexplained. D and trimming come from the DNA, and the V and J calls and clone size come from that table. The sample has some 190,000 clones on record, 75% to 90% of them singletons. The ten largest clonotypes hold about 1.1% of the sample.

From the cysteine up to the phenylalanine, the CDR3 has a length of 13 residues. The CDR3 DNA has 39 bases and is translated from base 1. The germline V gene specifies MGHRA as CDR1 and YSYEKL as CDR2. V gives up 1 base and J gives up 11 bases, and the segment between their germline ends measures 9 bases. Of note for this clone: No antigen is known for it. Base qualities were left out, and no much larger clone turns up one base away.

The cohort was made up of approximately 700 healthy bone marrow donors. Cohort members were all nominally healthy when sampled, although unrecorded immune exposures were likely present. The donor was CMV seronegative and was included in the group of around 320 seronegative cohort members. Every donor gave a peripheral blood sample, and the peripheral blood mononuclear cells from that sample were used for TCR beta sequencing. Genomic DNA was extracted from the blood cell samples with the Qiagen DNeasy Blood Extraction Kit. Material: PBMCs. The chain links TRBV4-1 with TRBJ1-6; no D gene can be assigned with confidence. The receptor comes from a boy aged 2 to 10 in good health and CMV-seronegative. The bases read TGCGCCAGCAGCCAAGCCTCTAGCCCACCCCTCCACTTT. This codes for CASSQASSPPLHF.